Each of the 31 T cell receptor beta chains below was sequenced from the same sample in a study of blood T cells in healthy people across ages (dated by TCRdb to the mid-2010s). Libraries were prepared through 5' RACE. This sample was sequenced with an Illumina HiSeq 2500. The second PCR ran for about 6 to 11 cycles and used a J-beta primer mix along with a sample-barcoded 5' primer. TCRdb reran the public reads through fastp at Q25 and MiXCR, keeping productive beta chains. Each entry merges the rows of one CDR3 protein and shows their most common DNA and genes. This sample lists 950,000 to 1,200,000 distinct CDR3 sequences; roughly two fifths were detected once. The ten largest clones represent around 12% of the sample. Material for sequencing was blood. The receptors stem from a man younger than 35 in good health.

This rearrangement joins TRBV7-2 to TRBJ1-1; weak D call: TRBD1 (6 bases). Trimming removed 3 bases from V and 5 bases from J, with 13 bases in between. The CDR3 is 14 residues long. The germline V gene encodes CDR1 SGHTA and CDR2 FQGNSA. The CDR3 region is CASSLQGWETEAFF. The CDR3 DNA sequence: TGTGCCAGCAGCTTGCAGGGGTGGGAAACTGAAGCTTTCTTT.

The CDR3 sequence: CAISRGDLSGANVLTF. The DNA for the CDR3 is TGTGCCATCAGTAGGGGGGATCTCTCTGGGGCCAACGTCCTGACTTTC. This chain links TRBV10-3 with TRBJ2-6; D tentatively reads TRBD1 or TRBD2 (6 bases each). Germline V CDR1 and CDR2: ENHRY, SYGVKD. Deletions cut 5 bases from V and 0 bases from J, with 11 bases between. The CDR3 length is 16 residues.

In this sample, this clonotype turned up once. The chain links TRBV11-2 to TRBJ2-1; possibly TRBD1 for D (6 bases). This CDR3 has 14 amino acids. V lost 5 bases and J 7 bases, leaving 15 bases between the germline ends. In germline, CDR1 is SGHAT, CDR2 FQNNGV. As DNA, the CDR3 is TGTGCCAGCAGCGGTGGCAGGGGATTGAATGAGCAGTTCTTC. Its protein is CASSGGRGLNEQFF.

This CDR3 is CSVAPSQGARSYGYTF. Here the CDR3 DNA reads TGCAGCGTTGCACCCTCCCAGGGGGCAAGGAGCTATGGCTACACCTTC. The chain recombines TRBV29-1 with TRBJ1-2; 8 bases agree with TRBD1. The V segment lost 4 bases and the J segment 4 bases; nucleotides outside the gene matches: 14. This CDR3 is 16 amino acids long. Germline CDR1 and CDR2: SQVTM and ANQGSEA. Full variable domain (remainder filled in from reference TRBV29-1 and TRBJ1-2): SAVISQKPSRDICQRGTSLTIQCQVDSQVTMMFWYRQQPGQSLTLIATANQGSEATYESGFVIDKFPISRPNLTFSTLTVSNMSPEDSSIYLCSVAPSQGARSYGYTFGSGTRLTVV.

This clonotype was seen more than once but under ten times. The chain's CDR3 is CASSSLDRYNEQFF. CDR3 in DNA: TGTGCCAGCAGTTCCCTTGACAGATACAATGAGCAGTTCTTC. V is TRBV28 and J is TRBJ2-1; maybe TRBD1 (5 bases). The CDR3 spans 14 residues. V lost 4 bases to trimming and J lost 4 bases, with 11 bases between them. Looked up from germline, CDR1 is MDHEN and CDR2 is SYDVKM.

The CDR3 sequence is CSARGGTSGAPSSYNEQFF. The CDR3 coding sequence is TGCAGTGCTAGAGGGGGGACTAGCGGGGCCCCGAGCTCCTACAATGAGCAGTTCTTC. The V call is TRBV20-1, the J call TRBJ2-1, with 13 nucleotides matching TRBD2. This CDR3 spans 19 amino acids. Per germline, CDR1 DFQATT and CDR2 SNEGSKA (reference sequence). V trimming: 1 base; J trimming: 0 bases; junction bases outside the gene matches: 9.

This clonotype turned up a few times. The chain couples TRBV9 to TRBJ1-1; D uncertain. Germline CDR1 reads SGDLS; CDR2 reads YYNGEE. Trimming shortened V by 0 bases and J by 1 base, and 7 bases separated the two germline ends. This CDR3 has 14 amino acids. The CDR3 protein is CASSVDAGNTEAFF. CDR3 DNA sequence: TGTGCCAGCAGCGTAGATGCCGGGAACACTGAAGCTTTCTTT.

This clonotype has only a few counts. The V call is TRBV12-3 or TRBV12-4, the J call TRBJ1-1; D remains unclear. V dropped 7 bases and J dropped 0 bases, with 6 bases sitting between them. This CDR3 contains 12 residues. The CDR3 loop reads CASTQMNTEAFF. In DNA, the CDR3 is TGTGCCAGCACCCAGATGAACACTGAAGCTTTCTTT.

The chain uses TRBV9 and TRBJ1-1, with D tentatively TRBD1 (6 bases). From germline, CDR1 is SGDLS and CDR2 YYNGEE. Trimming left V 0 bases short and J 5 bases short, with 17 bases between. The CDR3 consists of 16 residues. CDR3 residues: CASSVEGSGGQTEAFF. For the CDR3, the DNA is TGTGCCAGCAGCGTAGAGGGGAGCGGGGGGCAAACTGAAGCTTTCTTT.

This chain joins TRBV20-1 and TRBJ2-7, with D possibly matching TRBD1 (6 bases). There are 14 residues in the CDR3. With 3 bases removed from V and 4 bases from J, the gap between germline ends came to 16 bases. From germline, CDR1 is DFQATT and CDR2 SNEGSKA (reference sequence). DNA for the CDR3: TGCAGTGCTAGGAACCGGGACACCCCATACGAGCAGTACTTC. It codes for CSARNRDTPYEQYF.

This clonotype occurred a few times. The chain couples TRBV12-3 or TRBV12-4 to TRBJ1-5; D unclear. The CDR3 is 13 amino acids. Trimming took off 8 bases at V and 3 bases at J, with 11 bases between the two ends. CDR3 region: CASRDSPNQPQHF. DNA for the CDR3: TGTGCCAGCCGAGACTCGCCCAATCAGCCCCAGCATTTT.

CDR3 amino acids: CSARENNNEQFF. The CDR3 DNA sequence: TGCAGTGCTAGGGAGAACAACAATGAGCAGTTCTTC. This chain uses TRBV20-1 with TRBJ2-1; D remains ambiguous. Germline V gene data show CDR1 as DFQATT and CDR2 as SNEGSKA (reference sequence). V dropped 3 bases and J dropped 5 bases, with 8 bases sitting between them. The CDR3 spans 12 residues.

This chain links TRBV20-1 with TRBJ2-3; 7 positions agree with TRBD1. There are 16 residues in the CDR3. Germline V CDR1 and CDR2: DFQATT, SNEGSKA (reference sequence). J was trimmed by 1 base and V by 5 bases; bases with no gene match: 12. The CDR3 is CSAGRGTAHGTDTQYF. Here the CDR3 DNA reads TGCAGTGCTGGACGTGGGACAGCTCATGGCACAGATACGCAGTATTTT.

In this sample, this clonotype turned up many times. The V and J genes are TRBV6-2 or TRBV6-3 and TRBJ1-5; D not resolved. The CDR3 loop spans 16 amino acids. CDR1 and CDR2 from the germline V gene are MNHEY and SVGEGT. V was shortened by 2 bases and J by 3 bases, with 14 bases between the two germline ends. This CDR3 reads CASSYDTEVFNQPQHF. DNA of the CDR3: TGTGCCAGCAGTTACGATACTGAAGTCTTCAATCAGCCCCAGCATTTT.

CDR3 sequence reads: CASSSPTEISNQPQHF. CDR3 in DNA: TGTGCCAGCAGTTCCCCGACGGAGATAAGCAATCAGCCCCAGCATTTT. This chain uses TRBV28 with TRBJ1-5; D not resolved. Germline-derived CDR1 and CDR2 are MDHEN and SYDVKM. The CDR3 is 16 residues long. Trimming shortened V by 4 bases and J by 1 base, and 14 bases separated the two germline ends.

The CDR3 reads CSAGQGGRAFF. The CDR3 coding sequence is TGCAGCGCCGGACAGGGTGGGAGAGCTTTCTTT. The V and J genes are TRBV29-1 and TRBJ1-1, with TRBD1 matching over 8 bases. The CDR3 covers 11 residues. Trimming took 7 bases from V and 10 from J; bases not matched to a gene: 8. In germline, CDR1 is SQVTM, CDR2 ANQGSEA.

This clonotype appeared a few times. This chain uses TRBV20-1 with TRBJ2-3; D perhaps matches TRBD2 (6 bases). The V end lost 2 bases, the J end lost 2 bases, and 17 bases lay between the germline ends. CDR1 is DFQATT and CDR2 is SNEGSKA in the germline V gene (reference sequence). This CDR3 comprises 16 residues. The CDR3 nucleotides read TGCAGTGCTAGACAAACTAGCAGAGGACCCACAGATACGCAGTATTTT. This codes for CSARQTSRGPTDTQYF.

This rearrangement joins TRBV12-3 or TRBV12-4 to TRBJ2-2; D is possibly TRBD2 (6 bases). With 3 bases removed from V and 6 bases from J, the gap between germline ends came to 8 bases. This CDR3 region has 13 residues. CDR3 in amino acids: CASSFGDSGELFF. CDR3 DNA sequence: TGTGCCAGCAGTTTTGGGGACTCCGGGGAGCTGTTTTTT.

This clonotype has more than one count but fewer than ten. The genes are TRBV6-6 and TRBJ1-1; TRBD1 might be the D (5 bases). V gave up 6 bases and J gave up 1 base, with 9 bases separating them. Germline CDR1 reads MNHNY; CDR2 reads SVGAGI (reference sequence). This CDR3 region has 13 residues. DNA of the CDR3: TGTGCCAGCAGAATCGGGGGGAACACTGAAGCTTTCTTT. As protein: CASRIGGNTEAFF.

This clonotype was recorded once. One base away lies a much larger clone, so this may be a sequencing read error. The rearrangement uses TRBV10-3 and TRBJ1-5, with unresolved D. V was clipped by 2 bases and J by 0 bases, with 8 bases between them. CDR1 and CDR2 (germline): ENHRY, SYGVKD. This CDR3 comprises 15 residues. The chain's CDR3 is CAISEPEFSNQPQHF. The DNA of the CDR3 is TGTGCCATCAGTGAGCCGGAGTTTAGCAATCAGCCCCAGCATTTT.

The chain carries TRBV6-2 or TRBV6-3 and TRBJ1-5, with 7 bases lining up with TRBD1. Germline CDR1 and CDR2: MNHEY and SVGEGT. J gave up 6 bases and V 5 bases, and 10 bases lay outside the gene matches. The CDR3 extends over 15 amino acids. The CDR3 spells CASSPQRQGGQPQHF. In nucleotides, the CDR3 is TGTGCCAGCAGTCCCCAGCGACAGGGCGGTCAGCCCCAGCATTTT.

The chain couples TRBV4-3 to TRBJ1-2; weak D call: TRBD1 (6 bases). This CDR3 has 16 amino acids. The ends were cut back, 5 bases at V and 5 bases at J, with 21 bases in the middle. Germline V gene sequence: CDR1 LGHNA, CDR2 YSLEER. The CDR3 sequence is CASSSNRGGFRYGYTF. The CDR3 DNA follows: TGCGCCAGCAGCTCCAACCGCGGGGGCTTTAGGTATGGCTACACCTTC.

CDR3 residues: CSALTYTEAFF. The DNA for the CDR3 is TGCAGTGCTCTAACATACACTGAAGCTTTCTTT. The chain combines TRBV20-1 with TRBJ1-1; D is uncertain. This CDR3 comprises 11 residues. Trimming shortened V by 5 bases and J by 3 bases, and 7 bases separated the two germline ends. Germline V gene lookup returns CDR1 DFQATT and CDR2 SNEGSKA (reference sequence).

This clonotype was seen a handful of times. This CDR3 reads CSAPGNYGYTF. CDR3 DNA sequence: TGCAGTGCTCCAGGGAATTATGGCTACACCTTC. The J gene is TRBJ1-2, the V gene TRBV20-1, with D tentatively TRBD1 (5 bases). Trimming removed 5 bases at V and 5 bases at J, with 9 bases between. The CDR3 has 11 amino acids. The V gene's germline CDR1 is DFQATT and CDR2 SNEGSKA (reference sequence).

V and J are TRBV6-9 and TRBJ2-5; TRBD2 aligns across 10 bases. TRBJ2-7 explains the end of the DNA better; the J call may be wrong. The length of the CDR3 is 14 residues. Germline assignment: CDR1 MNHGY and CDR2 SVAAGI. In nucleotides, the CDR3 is TGTGCCAGCAGTTATGGGACTAGCGTCCGCGAGCAGTACTTC. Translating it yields CASSYGTSVREQYF.

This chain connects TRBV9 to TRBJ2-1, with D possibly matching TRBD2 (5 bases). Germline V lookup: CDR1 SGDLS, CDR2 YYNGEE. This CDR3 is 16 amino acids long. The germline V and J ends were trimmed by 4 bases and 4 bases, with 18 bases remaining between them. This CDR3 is CASSPTRNLAYNEQFF. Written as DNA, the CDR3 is TGTGCCAGCAGCCCCACTCGAAACCTAGCTTACAATGAGCAGTTCTTC.

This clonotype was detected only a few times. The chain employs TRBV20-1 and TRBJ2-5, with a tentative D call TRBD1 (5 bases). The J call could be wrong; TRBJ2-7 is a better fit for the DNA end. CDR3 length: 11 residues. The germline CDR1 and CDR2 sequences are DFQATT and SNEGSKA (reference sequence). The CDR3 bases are TGCAGTGCCAGGGTATATAACGAGCAGTACTTC. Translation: CSARVYNEQYF.

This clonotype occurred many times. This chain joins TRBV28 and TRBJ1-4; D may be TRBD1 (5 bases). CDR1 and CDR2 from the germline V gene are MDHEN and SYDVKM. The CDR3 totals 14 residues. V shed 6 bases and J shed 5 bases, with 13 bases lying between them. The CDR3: CASSPAGRNEKLFF. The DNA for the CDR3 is TGTGCCAGCAGCCCCGCAGGGAGGAATGAAAAACTGTTTTTT. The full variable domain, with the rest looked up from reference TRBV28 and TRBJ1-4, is DVKVTQSSRYLVKRTGEKVFLECVQDMDHENMFWYRQDPGLGLRLIYFSYDVKMKEKGDIPEGYSVSREKKERFSLILESASTNQTSMYLCASSPAGRNEKLFFGSGTQLSVL.

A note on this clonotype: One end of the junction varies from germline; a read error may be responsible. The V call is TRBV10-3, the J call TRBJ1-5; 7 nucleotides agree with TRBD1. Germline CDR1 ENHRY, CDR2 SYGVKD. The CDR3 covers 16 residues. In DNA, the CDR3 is TGTGCCACCAGTGAGTCGGACCGGGACAGAAATCAGCCCCAGCATTTT. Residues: CATSESDRDRNQPQHF.

The CDR3 sequence: CASGLVQGKSRDTQYF. Written as DNA, the CDR3 is TGTGCTAGTGGTTTGGTACAGGGCAAAAGCAGGGATACGCAGTATTTT. The chain links TRBV12-5 to TRBJ2-3; D may be TRBD1 (6 bases). There are 16 residues in the CDR3. Germline loops: CDR1 LGHNT, CDR2 FRNRAP. The germline V and J ends were trimmed by 0 bases and 6 bases, with 16 bases remaining between them.

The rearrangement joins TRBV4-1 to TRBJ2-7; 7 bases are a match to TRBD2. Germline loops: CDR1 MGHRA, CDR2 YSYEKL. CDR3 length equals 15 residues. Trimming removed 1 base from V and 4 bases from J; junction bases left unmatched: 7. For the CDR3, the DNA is TGCGCCAGCAGCCAAGGGAGCGGGGAATTGTACGAGCAGTACTTC. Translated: CASSQGSGELYEQYF.